One sample yielded the 23 T cell receptor beta chains listed below, sequenced in a study of T cell responses to AZD1222 COVID-19 vaccine. The repertoire was sequenced with immunoSEQ multiplex PCR; TCRdb's copy has only in-frame clones and lacks some. The sample has some 120,000 clones, just over 90% seen once. The sequencing used peripheral blood, collected on day 0 of AZD1222 vaccination. The origin of the receptors is an adult in good health.

V and J are TRBV7-9 and TRBJ2-7; a possible D gene is TRBD2 (5 bases). V lost 0 bases, J lost 1 base, and 7 bases lay in between. The CDR3 is 14 residues long. The V gene's germline CDR1 is SEHNR and CDR2 FQNEAQ (reference sequence). In DNA form, the CDR3 reads TGTGCCAGCAGCTTAGCGGTAGCGTCCTACGAGCAGTACTTC. It encodes CASSLAVASYEQYF.

This chain connects TRBV2 to TRBJ2-7, with 8 positions matching TRBD2. Trimming at V came to 3 bases and at J to 7 bases, leaving 11 bases not matched to a gene. The CDR3 sequence is 15 residues long. Germline CDR1 is SNHLY and CDR2 is FYNNEI. CDR3 residues: CASSEGGGFPREQYF. Here the CDR3 DNA reads TGTGCCAGCAGTGAGGGCGGGGGGTTCCCTAGGGAGCAGTACTTC.

The chain joins TRBV4-3 to TRBJ2-6; 7 nucleotides agree with TRBD1. Germline assignment: CDR1 LGHNA and CDR2 YSLEER. V was clipped by 0 bases and J by 7 bases; unmatched bases: 3. The CDR3 extends over 15 amino acids. CDR3 amino acids: CASSQDNRGANVLTF. In nucleotides, the CDR3 is TGCGCCAGCAGCCAAGATAACAGGGGAGCCAACGTCCTGACTTTC.

The rearrangement links TRBV28 to TRBJ1-5; TRBD1 is a possible D gene (6 bases). The CDR3 has 13 amino acids. Trimming stripped 7 bases from V and 1 base from J, with 8 bases between. Germline V lookup: CDR1 MDHEN, CDR2 SYDVKM. CDR3 nucleotides: TGTGCCAGCAATACAGGGAGCAATCAGCCCCAGCATTTT. Translating gives CASNTGSNQPQHF.

The chain couples TRBV10-3 to TRBJ1-6; 11 bases agree with TRBD1. J lost 7 bases, V lost 10 bases, and 6 bases had no gene match. CDR1 is ENHRY, CDR2 SYGVKD, per germline. The CDR3 is made up of 14 amino acids. CDR3 amino acids: CASRTGGKNSPLHF. The CDR3 region has the DNA TGTGCCAGCCGGACAGGGGGCAAAAATTCACCCCTCCACTTT.

This clone was picked up a small number of times. The J gene is TRBJ1-2, the V gene TRBV13; TRBD1 aligns across 10 bases. The J segment lost 7 bases and the V segment lost 5 bases, leaving 1 base of the junction unmatched. Germline-derived CDR1 and CDR2 are PRHDT and FYEKMQ (reference sequence). This CDR3 is 12 amino acids long. In nucleotides, the CDR3 is TGTGCCAGCAGCGGACAGGGGGGTGGCTACACCTTC. Translating it yields CASSGQGGGYTF.

The chain couples TRBV7-6 to TRBJ1-6; D is possibly TRBD1 (6 bases). This CDR3 comprises 16 residues. V lost 0 bases, J lost 7 bases, and 13 bases lay in between. The V gene's germline CDR1 is SGHVS and CDR2 FNYEAQ. CDR3 in DNA: TGTGCCAGCAGCTTAGCAGGGGGGGCGCCGAATTCACCCCTCCACTTT. It codes for CASSLAGGAPNSPLHF.

The chain joins TRBV28 to TRBJ1-6; 10 bases line up with TRBD1. CDR1 MDHEN and CDR2 SYDVKM come from the germline V gene. CDR3 length: 15 amino acids. After removal of 7 bases from V and 8 bases from J, the junction contained 8 bases not matched to a gene. As DNA, the CDR3 is TGTGCCAGCACCTCCGACAGGGGGCTAGATTCACCCCTCCACTTT. This translates into CASTSDRGLDSPLHF.

CDR3 sequence reads: CASRRLYEQYF. CDR3 bases: TGTGCCAGCAGGAGACTTTACGAGCAGTACTTC. This chain joins TRBV25-1 and TRBJ2-7; D uncertain. Germline CDR1 MGHDK, CDR2 SYGVNS. V lost 6 bases and J 4 bases, leaving 7 bases between the germline ends. There are 11 residues in the CDR3.

The chain is built from TRBV5-6 and TRBJ2-5; 8 nucleotides align to TRBD2. The CDR3 totals 16 residues. Per the germline V gene, CDR1 is SGHDT and CDR2 is YYEEEE. Trimming cost V 0 bases and J 1 base; bases outside gene matches: 5. The CDR3 sequence is CASSLASSGPQETQYF. The CDR3, as DNA: TGTGCCAGCAGCTTGGCGTCTAGCGGGCCCCAAGAGACCCAGTACTTC.

The CDR3 protein is CASSPEGITGELFF. DNA of the CDR3: TGTGCCAGCAGCCCGGAGGGGATCACCGGGGAGCTGTTTTTT. The chain recombines TRBV4-2 with TRBJ2-2; tentative D call: TRBD2 (6 bases). V was clipped by 4 bases and J by 4 bases, with 10 bases between them. Germline values: CDR1 LGHNA, CDR2 YNFKEQ. The length of the CDR3 is 14 residues.

The chain has TRBV9 and TRBJ1-1; no definite D call. Trimming took off 0 bases at V and 3 bases at J, with 15 bases between the two ends. The CDR3 is 16 amino acids. Germline loops: CDR1 SGDLS, CDR2 YYNGEE. This chain's CDR3 is CASSVVGPGVDTEAFF. CDR3 sequence (DNA): TGTGCCAGCAGCGTAGTAGGCCCCGGGGTGGACACTGAAGCTTTCTTT.

This rearrangement joins TRBV6-2 or TRBV6-3 to TRBJ2-2, with 7 bases matching TRBD1. Germline V lookup: CDR1 MNHEY, CDR2 SVGEGT. V shed 4 bases and J 5 bases; nucleotides not matched to a gene: 10. The CDR3 length is 16 residues. The CDR3 nucleotides read TGTGCCAGCAGTTCCCCGGGACAGCGGAGGACCGGGGAGCTGTTTTTT. It specifies CASSSPGQRRTGELFF.

The CDR3 is CASSLGDTGELFF. The CDR3 nucleotides are TGTGCCAGCAGCCTAGGGGACACCGGGGAGCTGTTTTTT. V is TRBV6-5 and J is TRBJ2-2; D perhaps matches TRBD1 (5 bases). Trimming took 6 bases from V and 3 from J, leaving 8 bases between them. The CDR3 runs 13 residues. Germline V gene lookup returns CDR1 MNHEY and CDR2 SVGAGI.

The chain employs TRBV7-4 and TRBJ2-7; D uncertain. Germline values: CDR1 SGHVT, CDR2 SQSDAQ. The length of the CDR3 is 10 residues. V dropped 3 bases and J dropped 5 bases, with 2 bases sitting between them. The CDR3 region has the DNA TGTGCCAGCAGCTTGGACGAGCAGTACTTC. This codes for CASSLDEQYF. Looking up the rest from reference TRBV7-4 and TRBJ2-7 gives the full variable domain: GAGVSQSPRYKVAKRGRDVALRCDSISGHVTLYWYRQTLGQGSEVLTYSQSDAQRDKSGRPSGRFSAERPERSVSTLKIQRTEQGDSAVYLCASSLDEQYFGPGTRLTVT.

The chain employs TRBV6-5 and TRBJ1-5; D unresolved. Germline loops: CDR1 MNHEY, CDR2 SVGAGI. Trimming left V 4 bases short and J 0 bases short, with 10 bases between. CDR3 length: 15 amino acids. CDR3 nucleotides: TGTGCCAGCAGTTCCACGGCCCATAGCAATCAGCCCCAGCATTTT. Amino acid sequence: CASSSTAHSNQPQHF.

This chain uses TRBV11-2 with TRBJ1-1; D remains unclear. Per the germline V gene, CDR1 is SGHAT and CDR2 is FQNNGV. CDR3 length: 12 amino acids. V was cut by 0 bases and J by 4 bases, with 3 bases left in between. CDR3 sequence: CASSLDGTEAFF. In DNA form, the CDR3 reads TGTGCCAGCAGCTTAGATGGCACTGAAGCTTTCTTT.

The chain uses TRBV11-1 and TRBJ2-4; 7 bases map to TRBD1. The junction had 3 bases not matched to a gene; V was cut back by 6 bases and J by 7 bases. This CDR3 contains 12 residues. Germline V CDR1 and CDR2: SGHAT, FQDESV (reference sequence). Here the CDR3 DNA reads TGTGCCAGCAGTCAGACAGGGAACATTCAGTACTTC. Translation: CASSQTGNIQYF.

V is TRBV5-4 and J is TRBJ2-5; TRBD2 matches 9 bases. The V gene end was trimmed by 2 bases and the J gene end by 0 bases; junction bases not matched to a gene: 5. The CDR3 extends over 16 amino acids. CDR1 SGHNT and CDR2 YYREEE come from the germline V gene (reference sequence). This CDR3 reads CASSLPAGGYQETQYF. CDR3 nucleotide sequence: TGTGCCAGCAGCTTACCAGCGGGGGGCTACCAAGAGACCCAGTACTTC.

This chain uses TRBV5-1 with TRBJ1-3; no firm D call. Trimming shortened V by 1 base and J by 0 bases, and 8 bases separated the two germline ends. The CDR3 is made up of 15 amino acids. Germline CDR1 and CDR2: SGHRS and YFSETQ. The CDR3, as DNA: TGCGCCAGCAGCTTGTTGGCTTTCTCTGGAAACACCATATATTTT. Translation: CASSLLAFSGNTIYF.

The chain joins TRBV4-1 to TRBJ1-6; possible D gene TRBD1, 6 bases. The germline V and J ends were trimmed by 4 bases and 3 bases, with 10 bases remaining between them. Germline CDR1 MGHRA, CDR2 YSYEKL. This CDR3 comprises 15 residues. Here the CDR3 reads CASSLQGLYNSPLHF. The CDR3 DNA reads as TGCGCCAGCAGCCTACAGGGACTCTATAATTCACCCCTCCACTTT.

The CDR3 coding sequence is TGTGCCAGCACCATGGGACAGGGAGGGGTAGCTTTCTTT. Amino acids: CASTMGQGGVAFF. V and J are TRBV12-3 or TRBV12-4 and TRBJ1-1, with TRBD1 matching over 9 bases. This CDR3 is 13 amino acids long. After removal of 7 bases from V and 10 bases from J, the junction contained 10 bases not matched to a gene.

J is TRBJ1-3 and V is TRBV3-1 (or the pseudogene TRBV3-2); D is undetermined. The CDR3 is 14 residues long. CDR1 is LGHDT, CDR2 YNNKEL, per germline (reference sequence). The ends were cut back, 4 bases at V and 0 bases at J, with 7 bases in the middle. The CDR3 protein is CASSLDFSGNTIYF. Written as DNA, the CDR3 is TGTGCCAGCAGCCTAGATTTCTCTGGAAACACCATATATTTT.